A single sample is the source of the 28 T cell receptor beta chains below, sequenced in a study of T-cell memory formation after mild COVID-19. TCRdb reprocessed the 5' RACE reads via MiXCR and lists one record per CDR3 protein. The profile shows approximately 290,000 distinct CDR3 sequences, approximately 15% of them singletons. Source material: PBMCs or a T cell subset sorted from them (not recorded which). The receptors were sampled from a man younger than 35 who had mild COVID-19 (a few samples of this study predate the infection). Cell type and time point are not known.

This clonotype was seen many times. V and J are TRBV5-6 and TRBJ2-7, with a weak D call TRBD1 (5 bases). V lost 1 base, J lost 7 bases, and 18 bases lay in between. CDR3 length equals 15 residues. The germline gives CDR1 SGHDT, CDR2 YYEEEE. CDR3 nucleotide sequence: TGTGCCAGCAGCTTGATCGCAGGGAACCCTACGGAGCAGTACGTC. The encoded protein is CASSLIAGNPTEQYV.

This chain links TRBV6-5 with TRBJ2-5; 12 bases map to TRBD1. This CDR3 contains 15 residues. Trimming removed 8 bases from V and 6 bases from J; junction bases left unmatched: 10. Germline values: CDR1 MNHEY, CDR2 SVGAGI. CDR3 residues: CASSAGTGGGKTQYF. Written as DNA, the CDR3 is TGTGCCAGCTCCGCCGGGACAGGGGGCGGAAAGACCCAGTACTTC.

Many counts were recorded for this clonotype. This chain connects TRBV7-9 to TRBJ2-7; 9 bases match TRBD1. Trimming at V came to 6 bases and at J to 6 bases, leaving 12 bases not matched to a gene. This CDR3 contains 15 residues. Germline V gene data show CDR1 as SEHNR and CDR2 as FQNEAQ (reference sequence). The CDR3 loop reads CASSYQPGQGSEQYF. In nucleotides, the CDR3 is TGTGCCAGCAGTTACCAGCCGGGACAGGGCTCCGAGCAGTACTTC.

This clonotype was detected only a few times. This chain joins TRBV12-3 or TRBV12-4 and TRBJ2-6; D unresolved. The ends were cut back, 2 bases at V and 3 bases at J, with 5 bases in the middle. The CDR3 is 14 residues long. The CDR3 nucleotides read TGTGCCAGCAGTTTACGGCTTGGGGCCAACGTCCTGACTTTC. Its translation is CASSLRLGANVLTF.

The chain is built from TRBV3-1 and TRBJ2-5; D remains unclear. The V gene lost 5 bases and the J gene lost 5 bases, with 18 bases spanning the gap. Germline V gene data show CDR1 as LGHDT and CDR2 as YNNKEL (reference sequence). There are 15 residues in the CDR3. This chain's CDR3 is CASSSRPAASETQYF. The CDR3 bases are TGTGCCAGCAGCAGCCGTCCGGCCGCATCCGAGACCCAGTACTTC.

The chain links TRBV7-6 to TRBJ2-7; TRBD2 might be the D (6 bases). The CDR3 length is 14 residues. Deletions cut 5 bases from V and 6 bases from J, with 17 bases between. Germline V gene data show CDR1 as SGHVS and CDR2 as FNYEAQ. CDR3 in amino acids: CASSPVGLSLEQYF. DNA for the CDR3: TGTGCCAGCAGCCCAGTGGGACTGTCCCTCGAGCAGTACTTC.

The rearrangement joins TRBV2 to TRBJ2-7; TRBD1 aligns across 8 bases. This CDR3 has 16 residues. The V and J ends lost 4 bases and 4 bases, in that order; junction bases with no gene match: 12. CDR1 and CDR2 (germline): SNHLY, FYNNEI. The CDR3 here is CASSVALDRAGYEQYF. CDR3 sequence (DNA): TGTGCCAGCAGTGTCGCTCTGGACAGGGCAGGTTACGAGCAGTACTTC.

This chain uses TRBV28 with TRBJ2-1, with TRBD2 as a possible D gene (5 bases). Trimming removed 6 bases at V and 5 bases at J, with 14 bases between. The CDR3 totals 14 residues. CDR1 and CDR2 from the germline V gene are MDHEN and SYDVKM. CDR3 in DNA: TGTGCCAGCAGAATTAGTGGGGAGAACAATGAGCAGTTCTTC. This sequence encodes CASRISGENNEQFF.

V usage is TRBV6-5 and J usage is TRBJ2-7; 8 nucleotides align to TRBD1. The J segment lost 7 bases and the V segment lost 10 bases, leaving 9 bases of the junction unmatched. The CDR3 is made up of 12 amino acids. Germline values: CDR1 MNHEY, CDR2 SVGAGI. This CDR3 reads CATWTGFREQYV. The CDR3 nucleotides read TGTGCCACCTGGACAGGGTTTAGGGAGCAGTACGTC.

CDR3 region: CASRLQGNSNQPQHF. CDR3 coding DNA: TGTGCCAGCAGGCTTCAGGGGAATAGCAATCAGCCCCAGCATTTT. The rearrangement joins TRBV2 to TRBJ1-5; TRBD1 is a possible D gene (6 bases). V lost 6 bases to trimming and J lost 0 bases, with 12 bases between them. The germline CDR1 and CDR2 sequences are SNHLY and FYNNEI. This CDR3 region has 15 residues.

The sample holds a few counts of this clonotype. The CDR3 sequence: CASSQDREAFF. CDR3 coding DNA: TGTGCCAGCAGCCAGGACAGGGAGGCTTTCTTT. This chain connects TRBV5-4 to TRBJ1-1; 8 bases are a match to TRBD1. The J segment lost 11 bases and the V segment lost 4 bases, leaving 4 bases of the junction unmatched. The CDR3 spans 11 residues. CDR1 SGHNT and CDR2 YYREEE come from the germline V gene (reference sequence).

This clonotype was seen a few times. The chain is built from TRBV6-6 and TRBJ2-5; D is undetermined. V was cut by 6 bases and J by 5 bases, with 19 bases left in between. From germline, CDR1 is MNHNY and CDR2 SVGAGI (reference sequence). The CDR3 is made up of 15 amino acids. As DNA, the CDR3 is TGTGCCAGCAGCCAAAAAGTCGACCAAGGGGAGACCCAGTACTTC. Residues: CASSQKVDQGETQYF.

This rearrangement joins TRBV28 to TRBJ2-7; 7 nucleotides match TRBD1. V was clipped by 2 bases and J by 2 bases; unmatched bases: 3. The CDR3 has 14 residues. The V gene's germline CDR1 is MDHEN and CDR2 SYDVKM. The chain's CDR3 is CASSLDTGAYEQYV. The DNA of the CDR3 is TGTGCCAGCAGTTTAGACACAGGGGCCTACGAGCAGTACGTC.

This clonotype was counted at least ten times. V is TRBV5-1 and J is TRBJ2-3; no clear D gene. V lost 2 bases to trimming and J lost 6 bases, with 7 bases between them. Germline-derived CDR1 and CDR2 are SGHRS and YFSETQ. The CDR3 runs to 12 residues. DNA of the CDR3: TGCGCCAGCAGCTTTAGTATGGATACGCAGTATTTT. It yields the protein CASSFSMDTQYF.

V usage is TRBV4-1 and J usage is TRBJ1-2; 7 nucleotides align to TRBD1. The J segment lost 3 bases and the V segment lost 1 base, leaving 5 bases of the junction unmatched. The CDR3 extends over 15 amino acids. The germline V gene encodes CDR1 MGHRA and CDR2 YSYEKL. CDR3 DNA: TGCGCCAGCAGCCAAGGGACAGGCTTTTACTATGGCTACACCTTC. Translating it yields CASSQGTGFYYGYTF.

This clonotype showed up many times. The chain combines TRBV7-2 with TRBJ2-2; D ambiguous. Per germline, CDR1 SGHTA and CDR2 FQGNSA. The CDR3 length is 14 residues. V was pared by 2 bases and J by 1 base, with 5 bases between. The CDR3 coding sequence is TGTGCCAGCAGCTTATCACGGAACACCGGGGAGCTGTTTTTT. Its translation is CASSLSRNTGELFF.

This clonotype was observed a few times. This chain links TRBV7-9 with TRBJ1-2, with 7 positions matching TRBD1. The germline V gene encodes CDR1 SEHNR and CDR2 FQNEAQ (reference sequence). This CDR3 comprises 15 residues. J gave up 6 bases and V 5 bases, and 12 bases lay outside the gene matches. The CDR3 nucleotides are TGTGCCAGCAGCCAACTCGCCTCCGACAGGGATGGCTACACCTTC. Translated, it gives CASSQLASDRDGYTF.

The chain employs TRBV28 and TRBJ2-3; the match to TRBD1 covers 7 bases. The V gene's germline CDR1 is MDHEN and CDR2 SYDVKM. The CDR3 is 16 amino acids. V was pared by 3 bases and J by 4 bases, with 10 bases of the junction left unmatched. CDR3 bases: TGTGCCAGCAGTTTGGTAGGGGGCGGGTTTTCAGATACGCAGTATTTT. This sequence encodes CASSLVGGGFSDTQYF.

In its sample, this clonotype was seen a few times. The V and J genes are TRBV18 and TRBJ2-4; D might be TRBD1 (5 bases). Trimming took 3 bases from V and 8 from J, leaving 11 bases between them. The CDR3 spans 13 residues. CDR1 is KGHSH, CDR2 LQKENI, per germline. The CDR3 sequence: CASSPQGSDIQYF. CDR3 nucleotide sequence: TGTGCCAGCTCACCCCAGGGATCGGACATTCAGTACTTC.

The rearrangement joins TRBV7-9 to TRBJ1-2, with TRBD1 as a possible D gene (5 bases). V gave up 4 bases and J gave up 3 bases, with 12 bases separating them. Germline CDR1 is SEHNR and CDR2 is FQNEAQ (reference sequence). This CDR3 spans 14 amino acids. This CDR3 reads CASSYYRNDYGYTF. The CDR3 bases are TGTGCCAGCAGCTACTACAGGAACGACTATGGCTACACCTTC.

In this sample, this clonotype turned up once. A junction boundary mismatches the germline segment, possibly from a read error. V usage is TRBV7-6 and J usage is TRBJ2-6; a possible D gene is TRBD1 (5 bases). CDR1 and CDR2 from the germline V gene are SGHVS and FNYEAQ. The CDR3 consists of 18 residues. The CDR3 region has the DNA TGTGCCAGCAGCTTAGCGCCCAGCATAGTCTCTGGGGCCATCGTCCTGACTTTC. As protein: CASSLAPSIVSGAIVLTF.

This clonotype was recorded at least ten times. The V and J genes are TRBV24-1 and TRBJ2-2; D remains unclear. In germline, CDR1 is KGHDR, CDR2 SFDVKD. The CDR3 totals 13 residues. Deletions cut 4 bases from V and 1 base from J, with 3 bases between. CDR3 bases: TGTGCCACCAGTGACGGGAACACCGGGGAGCTGTTTTTT. Translation: CATSDGNTGELFF.

The rearrangement links TRBV6-5 to TRBJ1-5; TRBD1 is a possible D gene (6 bases). The CDR3 runs to 15 residues. The V gene's germline CDR1 is MNHEY and CDR2 SVGAGI. V shed 4 bases and J shed 7 bases, with 17 bases lying between them. CDR3: CASSSPRRGGQPQHF. The CDR3 nucleotides read TGTGCCAGCAGTTCCCCGCGCAGGGGAGGACAGCCCCAGCATTTT.

This clonotype showed up just a few times. This rearrangement joins TRBV6-5 to TRBJ2-5; D uncertain. Germline V CDR1 and CDR2: MNHEY, SVGAGI. The CDR3 contains 15 residues. The V end was cut by 0 bases, the J end by 4 bases, with 12 bases between. The DNA of the CDR3 is TGTGCCAGCAGTTACTCGACTGGGGTCCCAGAGACCCAGTACTTC. This sequence encodes CASSYSTGVPETQYF.

The chain is built from TRBV2 and TRBJ2-1, with 7 bases identical to TRBD2. CDR3 length equals 14 residues. Germline CDR1 SNHLY, CDR2 FYNNEI. V was clipped by 6 bases and J by 10 bases; unmatched bases: 12. CDR3 loop: CASRWREGFWEQFF. CDR3 coding DNA: TGTGCCAGCAGATGGAGGGAGGGCTTTTGGGAGCAGTTCTTC. Full variable domain (missing parts from reference TRBV2 and TRBJ2-1): EPEVTQTPSHQVTQMGQEVILRCVPISNHLYFYWYRQILGQKVEFLVSFYNNEISEKSEIFDDQFSVERPDGSNFTLKIRSTKLEDSAMYFCASRWREGFWEQFFGPGTRLTVL.

This clonotype appeared a few times. The V and J genes are TRBV5-5 and TRBJ2-7; D is ambiguous. The CDR3 contains 11 residues. CDR1 is SGHKS, CDR2 YYEKEE, per germline (reference sequence). The ends were cut back, 4 bases at V and 10 bases at J, with 12 bases in the middle. CDR3 coding DNA: TGTGCCAGCAGCGTTGGACGAAATCAGTACGTC. Translated: CASSVGRNQYV.

The chain uses TRBV12-3 or TRBV12-4 and TRBJ2-3; D may be TRBD1 (5 bases). The CDR3 spans 15 residues. V gave up 6 bases and J gave up 4 bases, with 17 bases separating them. The CDR3 reads CASREQTVRSDTQYF. CDR3 nucleotide sequence: TGTGCCAGCAGGGAACAGACAGTGAGGTCAGATACGCAGTATTTT.

V and J are TRBV27 and TRBJ1-2, with TRBD1 matching over 11 bases. The CDR3 extends over 14 amino acids. V was clipped by 5 bases and J by 7 bases; unmatched bases: 6. Germline V CDR1 and CDR2: MNHEY, SMNVEV (reference sequence). CDR3 nucleotide sequence: TGTGCCAGCAGTCCTTGGACAGGGGGCGGTGGCTACACCTTC. Protein product: CASSPWTGGGGYTF.